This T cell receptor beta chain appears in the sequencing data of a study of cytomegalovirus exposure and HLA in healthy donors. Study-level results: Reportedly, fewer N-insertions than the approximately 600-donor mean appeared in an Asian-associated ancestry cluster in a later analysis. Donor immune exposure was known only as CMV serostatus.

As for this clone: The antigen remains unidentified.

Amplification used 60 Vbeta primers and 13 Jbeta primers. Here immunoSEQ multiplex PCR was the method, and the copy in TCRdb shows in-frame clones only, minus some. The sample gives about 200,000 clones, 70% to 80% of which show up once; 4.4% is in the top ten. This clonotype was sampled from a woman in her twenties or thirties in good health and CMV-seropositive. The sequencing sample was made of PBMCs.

The CDR3 is CASSETGGDEKLFF. DNA for the CDR3: TGTGCCAGCAGTGAGACAGGGGGCGATGAAAAACTGTTTTTT. V usage is TRBV2 and J usage is TRBJ1-4; 10 positions agree with TRBD1. This CDR3 spans 14 amino acids. The V gene's germline CDR1 is SNHLY and CDR2 FYNNEI. The V gene end was trimmed by 3 bases and the J gene end by 6 bases; junction bases not matched to a gene: 1. Full variable domain (outside the CDR3, taken from reference TRBV2 and TRBJ1-4): EPEVTQTPSHQVTQMGQEVILRCVPISNHLYFYWYRQILGQKVEFLVSFYNNEISEKSEIFDDQFSVERPDGSNFTLKIRSTKLEDSAMYFCASSETGGDEKLFFGSGTQLSVL.